This T cell receptor beta chain was sequenced in a study of cytomegalovirus exposure and HLA in healthy donors. The junction had 8 bases not matched to a gene; V was cut back by 6 bases and J by 8 bases. This CDR3 comprises 14 residues. CDR1 and CDR2 (germline): SGHDN, FVKESK. Study observations and caveats: V- and J-gene trimming in TCR beta was tied to a missense DCLRE1C variant by an analysis performed later. More clonal expansion characterized HLA-associated TCR beta chains than equally common others in a later analysis.

60 Vbeta and 13 Jbeta primers were used in PCR. Produced via immunoSEQ multiplex PCR; TCRdb's table is partial and in-frame only. The profile shows about 200,000 clones, approximately 78% of them singletons. In regard to this clone: The antigen remains undetermined.

This rearrangement joins TRBV14 to TRBJ1-4; 8 positions agree with TRBD1. This receptor was obtained from a young woman in good health and CMV-seronegative. Sequenced material: PBMCs. The CDR3, as DNA: TGTGCCAGCAGGCCGACAGGGGAGAACGAAAAACTGTTTTTT. It yields the protein CASRPTGENEKLFF.